The present T cell receptor (beta chain) was sequenced within a study of cytomegalovirus exposure and HLA in healthy donors. Study results and caveats: In a later analysis, V- and J-gene trimming of beta chains associated with a DCLRE1C missense variant, replicated independently. The study labeled 150 to 200 TCR beta chains cytomegalovirus-associated. A previous analysis found most TCR beta V segments productive roughly 90% or roughly 30% of the time.

The PCR contained 60 Vbeta and 13 Jbeta primers. Original handling: An analysis performed later counted 81 million or so unique TCR beta chains (roughly 10 million of them shared). Profiled with immunoSEQ multiplex PCR; TCRdb holds only in-frame clones, not every one. V, J and clone size were drawn from that table, and D and trimming were deduced from the DNA. The sample has approximately 150,000 clones, 80% seen once. About this clone itself: As yet, its antigen is unknown.

Germline CDR1 and CDR2: ENHRY and SYGVKD. V was trimmed by 6 bases and J by 4 bases, leaving 21 bases between them. The CDR3 is made up of 16 amino acids. Specimen: PBMCs. The chain carries TRBV10-3 and TRBJ1-2; no definite D call. The origin of this receptor is a young man in good health and CMV-seronegative. The chain's CDR3 is CAISTEPSTGSYGYTF. The CDR3 nucleotides are TGTGCCATCAGCACCGAACCGTCGACTGGCAGCTATGGCTACACCTTC.